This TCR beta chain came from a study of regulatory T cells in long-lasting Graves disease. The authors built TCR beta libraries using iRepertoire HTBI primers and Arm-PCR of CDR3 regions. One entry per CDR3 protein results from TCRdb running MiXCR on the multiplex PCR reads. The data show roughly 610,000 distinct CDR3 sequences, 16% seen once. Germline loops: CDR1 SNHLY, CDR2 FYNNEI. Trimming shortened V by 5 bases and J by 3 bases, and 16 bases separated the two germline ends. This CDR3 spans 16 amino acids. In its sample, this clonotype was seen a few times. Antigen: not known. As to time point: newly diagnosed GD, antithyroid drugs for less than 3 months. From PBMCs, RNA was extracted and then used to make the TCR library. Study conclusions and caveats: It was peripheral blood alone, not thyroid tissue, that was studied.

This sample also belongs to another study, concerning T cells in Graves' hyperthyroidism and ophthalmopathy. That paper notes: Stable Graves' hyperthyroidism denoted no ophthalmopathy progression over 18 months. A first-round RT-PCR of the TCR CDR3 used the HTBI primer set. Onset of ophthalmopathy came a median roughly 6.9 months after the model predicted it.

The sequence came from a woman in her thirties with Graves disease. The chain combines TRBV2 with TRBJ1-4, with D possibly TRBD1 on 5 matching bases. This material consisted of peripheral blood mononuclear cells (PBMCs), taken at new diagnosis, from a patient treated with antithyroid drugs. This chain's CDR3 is CASSLAGPRSNEKLFF. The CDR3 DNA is TGTGCCAGCAGTTTGGCGGGGCCGCGCTCTAATGAAAAACTGTTTTTT.